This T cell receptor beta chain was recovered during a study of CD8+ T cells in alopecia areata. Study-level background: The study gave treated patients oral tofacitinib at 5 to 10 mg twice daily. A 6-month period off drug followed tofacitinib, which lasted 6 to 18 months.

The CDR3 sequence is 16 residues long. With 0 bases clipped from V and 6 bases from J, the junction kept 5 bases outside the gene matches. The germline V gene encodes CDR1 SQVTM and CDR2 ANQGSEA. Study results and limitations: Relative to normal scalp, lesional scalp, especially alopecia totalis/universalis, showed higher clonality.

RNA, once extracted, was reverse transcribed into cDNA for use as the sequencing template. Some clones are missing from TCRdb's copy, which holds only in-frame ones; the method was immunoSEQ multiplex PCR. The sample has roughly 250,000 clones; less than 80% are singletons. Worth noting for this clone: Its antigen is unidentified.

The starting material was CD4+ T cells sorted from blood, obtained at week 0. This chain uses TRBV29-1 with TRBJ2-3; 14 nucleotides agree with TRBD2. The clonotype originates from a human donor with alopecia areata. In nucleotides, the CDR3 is TGCAGCGTTGAAGACCTGACTAGCGGGGGGGCCGATACGCAGTATTTT. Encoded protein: CSVEDLTSGGADTQYF.